Listed below are T cell receptor beta chains from one sample, sequenced in a study of T-cell reconstitution after alpha-beta-depleted transplantation in children. TCRdb ran MiXCR on the PCR reads and lists one entry per CDR3 protein. The sample consists of about 900,000 distinct CDR3 sequences, about 29% of them appearing once. Here the sequenced sample was PBMCs, mostly from graft donor cells, taken 360 days after TCRalphabeta/CD19-depleted stem cell transplant. These receptor sequences come from a boy in the first two years of life who had a stem cell transplant for SCID, so the T cells may come from the graft donor. The CDR3 runs from the conserved cysteine through the conserved F or W. Each record gives: J gene, clone size, V gene, D gene, CDR3 DNA, CDR3 protein. The D gene is left open where the match is weak. The listing skips clone size in some rows; elsewhere it reads once, few, many or a size class.

j_gene: TRBJ1-1; abundance: NA; v_gene: TRBV4-2; d_gene: NA; CDR3nt: TGTGCCAGCAGCCACTTAGAGGGGAACACTGAAGCTTTCTTT; CDR3aa: CASSHLEGNTEAFF
j_gene: TRBJ2-4; abundance: NA; v_gene: TRBV4-1; d_gene: TRBD1; CDR3nt: TGCGCCAGCAGCCAAGAAAGCGTCATGGGACAGAGGCACATTCAGTACTTC; CDR3aa: CASSQESVMGQRHIQYF
j_gene: TRBJ2-2; abundance: NA; v_gene: TRBV7-8; d_gene: NA; CDR3nt: TGTGCCAGCAGCTTATTAGGGATTGGCGACAGGTGGGGGACCGGGGAGCTGTTTTTT; CDR3aa: CASSLLGIGDRWGTGELFF
j_gene: TRBJ2-7; abundance: NA; v_gene: TRBV14; d_gene: NA; CDR3nt: TGTGCCAGCAGCCAATTGGAACATTCCTACGAGCAGTACTTC; CDR3aa: CASSQLEHSYEQYF
j_gene: TRBJ2-1; abundance: once; v_gene: TRBV14; d_gene: NA; CDR3nt: TGTGCCAGCAGCCCCCCCCATCACAGCCGGGATGAGCAGTTCTTC; CDR3aa: CASSPPHHSRDEQFF
j_gene: TRBJ2-3; abundance: NA; v_gene: TRBV15; d_gene: TRBD1; CDR3nt: TGTGCCACCAGCAGAGGAGGGACAGCAGATACGCAGTATTTT; CDR3aa: CATSRGGTADTQYF
j_gene: TRBJ1-5; abundance: NA; v_gene: TRBV2; d_gene: NA; CDR3nt: TGTGCCAGCAGCCGACAGGAGGGCAATCAGCCCCAGCATTTT; CDR3aa: CASSRQEGNQPQHF
j_gene: TRBJ1-1; abundance: NA; v_gene: TRBV6-8; d_gene: TRBD1; CDR3nt: TGTGCCAGCACTACCGAGACAGGGGGATTGAACACTGAAGCTTTCTTT; CDR3aa: CASTTETGGLNTEAFF
j_gene: TRBJ1-2; abundance: few; v_gene: TRBV7-2; d_gene: NA; CDR3nt: TGTGCCAGCAGCCACCCTCGGGGGGGCTACACCTTC; CDR3aa: CASSHPRGGYTF
j_gene: TRBJ1-2; abundance: NA; v_gene: TRBV5-1; d_gene: NA; CDR3nt: TGCGCCAGCAGCACGTATCCTGGGGCAGGGGAAGGAGGCTACACCTTC; CDR3aa: CASSTYPGAGEGGYTF
j_gene: TRBJ2-3; abundance: NA; v_gene: TRBV5-1; d_gene: NA; CDR3nt: TGCGCCAGCAGCTTGGCCAGAGACCGGACAGTCCCCGCAGATACGCAGTATTTT; CDR3aa: CASSLARDRTVPADTQYF
j_gene: TRBJ1-2; abundance: few; v_gene: TRBV19; d_gene: TRBD1; CDR3nt: TGTGCCACCAGGACAGGACACTATGGCTACACCTTC; CDR3aa: CATRTGHYGYTF
j_gene: TRBJ2-6; abundance: NA; v_gene: TRBV5-1; d_gene: NA; CDR3nt: TGCGCCAGCAGCTTGCGGGGCAGGGCCAACGTCCTGACTTTC; CDR3aa: CASSLRGRANVLTF
j_gene: TRBJ2-7; abundance: few; v_gene: TRBV5-5; d_gene: NA; CDR3nt: TGTGCCAGCAGCTTGGTTCCCGACGGCCTCTACGAGCAGTACTTC; CDR3aa: CASSLVPDGLYEQYF
j_gene: TRBJ1-1; abundance: NA; v_gene: TRBV5-1; d_gene: TRBD1; CDR3nt: TGCGCCAGCAGCCCCCTGTTTGGCGCAGGGGGCGTCATGAACACTGAAGCTTTCTTT; CDR3aa: CASSPLFGAGGVMNTEAFF
j_gene: TRBJ1-4; abundance: few; v_gene: TRBV9; d_gene: TRBD1; CDR3nt: TGTGCCAGCAGCGCTGATACAGGGGGCAGGGAAAAACTGTTTTTT; CDR3aa: CASSADTGGREKLFF
j_gene: TRBJ2-5; abundance: NA; v_gene: TRBV10-3; d_gene: NA; CDR3nt: TGTGCCGCCCGACCAGGGGTCCAAGAGACCCAGTACTTC; CDR3aa: CAARPGVQETQYF
j_gene: TRBJ2-7; abundance: once; v_gene: TRBV25-1; d_gene: TRBD1; CDR3nt: TGTGCCAGCAGTAAGGGGACAGATGAGCAGTACTTC; CDR3aa: CASSKGTDEQYF
j_gene: TRBJ1-5; abundance: NA; v_gene: TRBV10-3; d_gene: NA; CDR3nt: TGTGCCATCAGTGAGGCGGGGGGGGTCAATCAGCCCCAGCATTTT; CDR3aa: CAISEAGGVNQPQHF
j_gene: TRBJ2-3; abundance: NA; v_gene: TRBV5-1; d_gene: TRBD2; CDR3nt: TGCGCCAGCAGCTTAATGCTAGCGGGGTCCACAGATACGCAGTATTTT; CDR3aa: CASSLMLAGSTDTQYF
j_gene: TRBJ1-1; abundance: many; v_gene: TRBV5-1; d_gene: TRBD1; CDR3nt: TGCGCCAGCAGCCTGACCGGGACAGGTCAGACTGAAGCTTTCTTT; CDR3aa: CASSLTGTGQTEAFF
j_gene: TRBJ2-7; abundance: NA; v_gene: TRBV12-3/TRBV12-4; d_gene: TRBD1; CDR3nt: TGTGCCAGCACCCCATCGGGGACAGGGCCCTACGAGCAGTACTTC; CDR3aa: CASTPSGTGPYEQYF
j_gene: TRBJ2-2; abundance: once; v_gene: TRBV5-5; d_gene: NA; CDR3nt: TGTGCCAGCAGCTTGGCCCCTACTACCGGTACGAACACCGGGGAGCTGTTTTTT; CDR3aa: CASSLAPTTGTNTGELFF
j_gene: TRBJ1-2; abundance: NA; v_gene: TRBV20-1; d_gene: NA; CDR3nt: TGCAGTGCTCCCCCGACAGGTCCCTACGACTATGGCTACACCTTC; CDR3aa: CSAPPTGPYDYGYTF
j_gene: TRBJ2-5; abundance: NA; v_gene: TRBV27; d_gene: NA; CDR3nt: TGTGCCAGCAGTTTCAGCCTTCAAGAGACCCAGTACTTC; CDR3aa: CASSFSLQETQYF
j_gene: TRBJ2-7; abundance: few; v_gene: TRBV5-1; d_gene: TRBD1; CDR3nt: TGCGCCAGCAGCTTGGTCCCCGGGACAGCGGACGAGCAGTACTTC; CDR3aa: CASSLVPGTADEQYF
j_gene: TRBJ2-2; abundance: NA; v_gene: TRBV19; d_gene: NA; CDR3nt: TGTGCCAGTAGTATCGTCGAGACCGGGGAGCTGTTTTTT; CDR3aa: CASSIVETGELFF
j_gene: TRBJ2-7; abundance: few; v_gene: TRBV7-9; d_gene: NA; CDR3nt: TGTGCCAGCAGCTGGCCGAGGGACCACGAGCAGTACTTC; CDR3aa: CASSWPRDHEQYF
j_gene: TRBJ1-1; abundance: NA; v_gene: TRBV5-1; d_gene: NA; CDR3nt: TGCGCCAGCAGTCCCCAAACAAACCTGAACACTGAAGCTTTCTTT; CDR3aa: CASSPQTNLNTEAFF
j_gene: TRBJ2-2; abundance: few; v_gene: TRBV24-1; d_gene: NA; CDR3nt: TGTGCCACCAGTGATTTTGGGGTCTCGGACAAAAGCACCGGGGAGCTGTTTTTT; CDR3aa: CATSDFGVSDKSTGELFF
j_gene: TRBJ2-7; abundance: many; v_gene: TRBV5-1; d_gene: NA; CDR3nt: TGCGCCAGCAGCCCCAACAAGGGATCCTACGAGCAGTACTTC; CDR3aa: CASSPNKGSYEQYF
j_gene: TRBJ2-1; abundance: NA; v_gene: TRBV27; d_gene: NA; CDR3nt: TGTGCCAGCAACCTTCAGTCCCCCTCCTACAATGAGCAGTTCTTC; CDR3aa: CASNLQSPSYNEQFF
j_gene: TRBJ1-6; abundance: NA; v_gene: TRBV5-1; d_gene: NA; CDR3nt: TGCGCCAGCAGCTTCCGGGTTGATTCACCCCTCCACTTT; CDR3aa: CASSFRVDSPLHF
j_gene: TRBJ2-5; abundance: NA; v_gene: TRBV6-1; d_gene: NA; CDR3nt: TGTGCCAGCAGTCTTACACTATGGACGGCGCAAGAGACCCAGTACTTC; CDR3aa: CASSLTLWTAQETQYF
j_gene: TRBJ2-1; abundance: few; v_gene: TRBV5-1; d_gene: TRBD2; CDR3nt: TGCGCCAGCAGCTTAGGTCTAGCGGGGGTAGTCAATGAGCAGTTCTTC; CDR3aa: CASSLGLAGVVNEQFF
j_gene: TRBJ2-5; abundance: NA; v_gene: TRBV6-1; d_gene: NA; CDR3nt: TGTGCCAGCAGTGAAGCCCGGGGACAAGCGACGGAGACCCAGTACTTC; CDR3aa: CASSEARGQATETQYF
j_gene: TRBJ2-5; abundance: NA; v_gene: TRBV28; d_gene: NA; CDR3nt: TGTGCCAGCAGTTTGCCCCTTACAGGCTCGCCGGAGACCCAGTACTTC; CDR3aa: CASSLPLTGSPETQYF
j_gene: TRBJ2-2; abundance: few; v_gene: TRBV2; d_gene: NA; CDR3nt: TGTGCCAGCAAGGCGGGACAGATCTCGAACACCGGGGAGCTGTTTTTT; CDR3aa: CASKAGQISNTGELFF
j_gene: TRBJ2-5; abundance: NA; v_gene: TRBV5-1; d_gene: TRBD2; CDR3nt: TGCGCCAGCAGCTTGTATCCGGGACTAGCGGGGCCGGCCCAGTACTTC; CDR3aa: CASSLYPGLAGPAQYF
j_gene: TRBJ1-1; abundance: NA; v_gene: TRBV5-1; d_gene: TRBD1; CDR3nt: TGCGCCAGCAGCCCCCGAAGACAGGGAACCCAAGCTTTCTTT; CDR3aa: CASSPRRQGTQAFF
j_gene: TRBJ1-5; abundance: NA; v_gene: TRBV12-3/TRBV12-4; d_gene: TRBD1; CDR3nt: TGTGCCAGCAGTCGTACGGGACAGGGGGCTCAGCCCCAGCATTTT; CDR3aa: CASSRTGQGAQPQHF